These 21 T cell receptor beta chains were all obtained from the same sample, sequenced in a study of T cells after yellow fever vaccination. TCRdb re-called the 5' RACE reads through MiXCR, storing one row per CDR3 protein. The table lists a few hundred thousand distinct CDR3 sequences, about 7% of them singletons. This material consisted of CD4+ T cells sorted from PBMCs, taken 15 days after the yellow fever booster vaccination. The receptors were gathered from a man under 40 who received the YFV17D yellow fever vaccine.

This clonotype was observed a few times. The chain recombines TRBV3-1 with TRBJ2-1; 10 nucleotides line up with TRBD2. The germline CDR1 and CDR2 sequences are LGHDT and YNNKEL (reference sequence). Trimming at V came to 0 bases and at J to 3 bases, leaving 8 bases not matched to a gene. The CDR3 consists of 18 residues. The CDR3 is CASSQDSGSGRFYNEQFF. In DNA form, the CDR3 reads TGTGCCAGCAGCCAAGATAGCGGTAGCGGGAGGTTCTACAATGAGCAGTTCTTC.

This clonotype was seen a handful of times. This chain joins TRBV7-8 and TRBJ1-5; D is unclear. The CDR3 extends over 14 amino acids. V shed 3 bases and J shed 1 base, with 7 bases lying between them. Germline V lookup: CDR1 SGHVS, CDR2 FQNEAQ. The CDR3 sequence is CASSFVPSNQPQHF. The CDR3 DNA sequence: TGTGCCAGCAGCTTTGTGCCGAGCAATCAGCCCCAGCATTTT.

Ten or more counts support this clonotype. V usage is TRBV5-1 and J usage is TRBJ1-5; D is perhaps TRBD1 (5 bases). Germline CDR1 SGHRS, CDR2 YFSETQ. CDR3 size: 13 residues. Trimming cost V 5 bases and J 3 bases, with 9 bases left between them. CDR3 in DNA: TGCGCCAGCAGAAGGGACTCCAATCAGCCCCAGCATTTT. Translation gives CASRRDSNQPQHF.

This clonotype was seen only a few times. This sequence joins TRBV6-2 or TRBV6-3 and TRBJ2-5; D might be TRBD2 (5 bases). Germline values: CDR1 MNHEY, CDR2 SVGEGT. The CDR3 is made up of 15 amino acids. Trimming pared 6 bases from V and 4 bases from J, leaving 18 bases between. The CDR3 region is CASRRIPGSGETQYF. The CDR3 region has the DNA TGTGCCAGCAGACGAATCCCGGGGAGTGGAGAGACCCAGTACTTC.

This clonotype appeared a few times. The gene calls are TRBV5-1 and TRBJ2-2, with 7 bases matching TRBD2. Looked up from germline, CDR1 is SGHRS and CDR2 is YFSETQ. The CDR3 extends over 16 amino acids. V shed 1 base, J shed 2 bases, and the junction held 5 bases outside the gene matches. CDR3: CASSLFGAGNTGELFF. Written as DNA, the CDR3 is TGCGCCAGCAGCTTGTTTGGAGCGGGAAACACCGGGGAGCTGTTTTTT.

This clonotype has ten or more counts. The gene calls are TRBV20-1 and TRBJ2-1, with D perhaps matching TRBD1 or TRBD2 (5 bases each). Germline CDR1 is DFQATT and CDR2 is SNEGSKA (reference sequence). The CDR3 covers 15 residues. Trimming took 2 bases from V and 3 from J, leaving 14 bases between them. The CDR3 loop is CSARPPGRVYNEQFF. CDR3 nucleotide sequence: TGCAGTGCTAGACCGCCGGGGCGGGTCTACAATGAGCAGTTCTTC.

This rearrangement joins TRBV6-5 to TRBJ1-4; 7 positions match TRBD1. After removal of 6 bases from V and 4 bases from J, the junction contained 8 bases not matched to a gene. The CDR3 is made up of 15 amino acids. Germline V gives CDR1 MNHEY, CDR2 SVGAGI. The CDR3 DNA reads as TGTGCCAGCAGCACGGGGACAGCCTATAATGAAAAACTGTTTTTT. Translation gives CASSTGTAYNEKLFF.

This clonotype came up many times. The CDR3 DNA follows: TGTGCCAGCAGGTCGGGACTAGAAGAGACCCAGTACTTC. Translating gives CASRSGLEETQYF. The chain employs TRBV28 and TRBJ2-5; 8 nucleotides line up with TRBD2. The V segment lost 6 bases and the J segment 3 bases; nucleotides outside the gene matches: 3. The CDR3 sequence is 13 residues long. The V gene's germline CDR1 is MDHEN and CDR2 SYDVKM.

This chain links TRBV2 with TRBJ1-2, with unresolved D. The ends were cut back, 2 bases at V and 0 bases at J, with 16 bases in the middle. Germline V gene data show CDR1 as SNHLY and CDR2 as FYNNEI. CDR3 length: 17 amino acids. Here the CDR3 reads CASSERQPWNTNYGYTF. Here the CDR3 DNA reads TGTGCCAGCAGTGAAAGACAACCATGGAACACTAACTATGGCTACACCTTC.

The chain has TRBV7-9 and TRBJ1-4; a weak D match, TRBD1 (6 bases). Germline-derived CDR1 and CDR2 are SEHNR and FQNEAQ (reference sequence). The CDR3 totals 16 residues. V was clipped by 3 bases and J by 3 bases, with 14 bases between them. This chain's CDR3 is CASSFQGPGSNEKLFF. For the CDR3, the DNA is TGTGCCAGCAGCTTCCAGGGGCCAGGGTCTAATGAAAAACTGTTTTTT.

This clonotype was seen repeatedly, ten times or more. The chain links TRBV11-2 to TRBJ2-4; possible D gene TRBD2, 5 bases. Germline V lookup: CDR1 SGHAT, CDR2 FQNNGV. This CDR3 spans 14 amino acids. The ends were cut back, 7 bases at V and 2 bases at J, with 12 bases in the middle. The CDR3, as DNA: TGTGCCAGCACCGACCTAGCTTCCAAAAACATTCAGTACTTC. Protein sequence: CASTDLASKNIQYF. Drawing the rest from reference TRBV11-2 and TRBJ2-4, the complete variable domain is EAGVAQSPRYKIIEKRQSVAFWCNPISGHATLYWYQQILGQGPKLLIQFQNNGVVDDSQLPKDRFSAERLKGVDSTLKIQPAKLEDSAVYLCASTDLASKNIQYFGAGTRLSVL.

This clonotype has just a few counts. The CDR3 nucleotides read TGTGCCAGCAGCTTACCTAGAGGGAGGGCCATCGCCGGGGAGCTGTTTTTT. It codes for CASSLPRGRAIAGELFF. The chain joins TRBV7-6 to TRBJ2-2; 7 nucleotides agree with TRBD2. Germline CDR1 and CDR2: SGHVS and FNYEAQ. CDR3 length: 17 amino acids. V shed 2 bases and J 6 bases; nucleotides not matched to a gene: 12.

This clonotype was recorded at least ten times. This chain joins TRBV6-6 and TRBJ2-7; 10 nucleotides line up with TRBD1. Germline V CDR1 and CDR2: MNHNY, SVGAGI (reference sequence). The ends lost 6 bases at V and 1 base at J; junction bases unmatched: 3. The CDR3 has 14 amino acids. The CDR3 loop reads CASRTGGLSYEQYF. The DNA of the CDR3 is TGTGCCAGCAGGACAGGGGGCTTATCCTACGAGCAGTACTTC.

The chain links TRBV18 to TRBJ2-5, with a tentative D call TRBD2 (5 bases). Germline CDR1 KGHSH, CDR2 LQKENI. This CDR3 has 14 amino acids. Trimming shortened V by 2 bases and J by 1 base, and 8 bases separated the two germline ends. The CDR3 here is CASSPAGGQETQYF. The CDR3 DNA is TGTGCCAGCTCACCAGCCGGAGGCCAAGAGACCCAGTACTTC.

This clonotype occurred many times. This rearrangement joins TRBV10-3 to TRBJ2-7, with a possible D match to TRBD2 (6 bases). Trimming took 8 bases from V and 3 from J, leaving 8 bases between them. The germline V gene encodes CDR1 ENHRY and CDR2 SYGVKD. CDR3 length equals 11 residues. Written as DNA, the CDR3 is TGTGCCATCGGCGGGGACTACGAGCAGTACTTC. Residues: CAIGGDYEQYF.

J is TRBJ1-1 and V is TRBV28; a weak D match, TRBD1 (6 bases). The ends were cut back, 4 bases at V and 3 bases at J, with 15 bases in the middle. Germline V gives CDR1 MDHEN, CDR2 SYDVKM. This CDR3 has 15 amino acids. CDR3 amino acids: CASSSGGRGYTEAFF. For the CDR3, the DNA is TGTGCCAGCAGTTCCGGGGGCCGGGGTTACACTGAAGCTTTCTTT.

The chain joins TRBV20-1 to TRBJ2-1; the D is unclear. Germline V gene lookup returns CDR1 DFQATT and CDR2 SNEGSKA (reference sequence). This CDR3 contains 13 residues. The ends were cut back, 0 bases at V and 7 bases at J, with 10 bases in the middle. The CDR3 loop reads CSARDGSRNEQFF. The CDR3 region has the DNA TGCAGTGCTAGAGATGGCTCTAGGAATGAGCAGTTCTTC.

V gene TRBV24-1 combines with J gene TRBJ2-1; D may be TRBD2 (6 bases). Germline values: CDR1 KGHDR, CDR2 SFDVKD. Trimming left V 4 bases short and J 9 bases short, with 18 bases between. This CDR3 contains 15 residues. The CDR3 nucleotides read TGTGCCACCAGTGAAACCGGGAGAGAGTTGGGTGAGCAGTTCTTC. It encodes CATSETGRELGEQFF.

The genes are TRBV11-2 and TRBJ2-3; 13 nucleotides match TRBD2. CDR3 length equals 17 residues. Germline loops: CDR1 SGHAT, CDR2 FQNNGV. V was pared by 11 bases and J by 0 bases, with 11 bases of the junction left unmatched. The CDR3 region is CACTGTSGMLSTDTQYF. In DNA, the CDR3 is TGTGCCTGCACAGGGACTAGCGGGATGTTAAGCACAGATACGCAGTATTTT.

This clonotype was counted at least ten times. This rearrangement joins TRBV20-1 to TRBJ1-5; D gene uncertain. V dropped 0 bases and J dropped 1 base, with 10 bases sitting between them. The germline gives CDR1 DFQATT, CDR2 SNEGSKA (reference sequence). This CDR3 region has 15 residues. CDR3: CSARDVTASNQPQHF. CDR3 DNA sequence: TGCAGTGCTAGAGATGTCACAGCAAGCAATCAGCCCCAGCATTTT.

This clonotype was counted ten times or more. The chain joins TRBV7-2 to TRBJ2-4; possibly TRBD2 for D (5 bases). Germline-derived CDR1 and CDR2 are SGHTA and FQGNSA. Trimming shortened V by 2 bases and J by 8 bases, and 10 bases separated the two germline ends. This CDR3 is built from 13 residues. CDR3 sequence: CASSLSGEDIQYF. Here the CDR3 DNA reads TGTGCCAGCAGCTTAAGCGGAGAGGACATTCAGTACTTC.